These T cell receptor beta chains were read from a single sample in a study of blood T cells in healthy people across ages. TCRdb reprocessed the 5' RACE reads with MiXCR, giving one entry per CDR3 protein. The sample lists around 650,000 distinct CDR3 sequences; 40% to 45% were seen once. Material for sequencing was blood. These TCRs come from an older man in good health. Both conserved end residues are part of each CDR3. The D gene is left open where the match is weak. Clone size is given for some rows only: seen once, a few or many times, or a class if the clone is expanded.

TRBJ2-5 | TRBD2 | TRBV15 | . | CATSGVAGDTETQHF | TGTGCCACCAGCGGGGTAGCGGGAGATACAGAGACCCAGCACTTC
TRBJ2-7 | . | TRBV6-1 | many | CASSEASGRSPYEQYF | TGTGCCAGCAGTGAAGCTTCGGGGAGATCCCCCTACGAGCAGTACTTC
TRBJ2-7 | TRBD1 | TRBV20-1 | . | CSARDRISSYNEQYF | TGCAGTGCCAGGGACAGGATCAGCTCCTACAATGAGCAGTACTTC
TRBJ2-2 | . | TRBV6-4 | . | CASRSGPRNTGELFF | TGTGCCAGCAGAAGCGGGCCTAGGAACACCGGGGAGCTGTTTTTT
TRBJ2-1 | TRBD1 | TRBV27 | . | CASSSRPGQGLYNEQFF | TGTGCCAGCAGTAGTCGACCGGGACAGGGGCTCTACAATGAGCAGTTCTTC
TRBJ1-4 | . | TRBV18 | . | CASSPSANEKLFF | TGTGCCAGCTCACCCTCAGCTAATGAAAAACTGTTTTTT
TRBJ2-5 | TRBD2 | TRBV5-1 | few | CASSPLGAGTQETQYF | TGCGCCAGCAGCCCCTTAGGAGCGGGGACCCAAGAGACCCAGTACTTC
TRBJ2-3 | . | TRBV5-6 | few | CASSPPPGRDTQYF | TGTGCCAGCAGTCCGCCCCCAGGGAGGGATACGCAGTATTTT
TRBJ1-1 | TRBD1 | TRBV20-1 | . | CSARDATGTTEAFF | TGCAGTGCTAGAGACGCGACAGGGACCACTGAAGCTTTCTTT
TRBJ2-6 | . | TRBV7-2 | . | CASSLVGLPGTNVLTF | TGTGCCAGCAGCTTGGTGGGGCTACCTGGGACCAACGTCCTGACTTTC
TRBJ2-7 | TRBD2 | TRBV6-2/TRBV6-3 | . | CASSRGLAGVDEQYF | TGTGCCAGCAGTCGGGGGCTAGCGGGAGTTGATGAGCAGTACTTC
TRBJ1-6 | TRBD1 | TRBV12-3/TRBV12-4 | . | CASRRPGQGNSPLHF | TGTGCCAGCAGACGGCCGGGACAGGGGAATTCACCCCTCCACTTT
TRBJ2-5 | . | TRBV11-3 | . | CASSRGGDQETQYF | TGTGCCAGCAGCCGTGGGGGTGACCAAGAGACCCAGTACTTC
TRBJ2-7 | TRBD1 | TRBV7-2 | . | CASSFGQGFGEQYF | TGTGCCAGCAGCTTCGGACAGGGTTTCGGCGAGCAGTACTTC
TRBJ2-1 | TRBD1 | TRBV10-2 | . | CASSAQGQGRFEQFF | TGCGCCAGCAGCGCACAGGGACAGGGTCGTTTTGAGCAGTTCTTC
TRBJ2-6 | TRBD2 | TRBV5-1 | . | CASSEGLGVPGANVLTF | TGCGCCAGCAGCGAGGGACTAGGAGTCCCTGGGGCCAACGTCCTGACTTTC
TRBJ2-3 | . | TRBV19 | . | CASNPAFTDTQYF | TGTGCCAGTAACCCGGCGTTCACAGATACGCAGTATTTT
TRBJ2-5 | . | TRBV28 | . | CASSGGLETQYF | TGTGCCAGCAGTGGGGGGTTAGAGACCCAGTACTTC
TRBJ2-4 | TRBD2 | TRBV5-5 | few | CASSSIAGGSKNIQYF | TGTGCCAGCAGCTCGATAGCGGGCGGGTCCAAAAACATTCAGTACTTC
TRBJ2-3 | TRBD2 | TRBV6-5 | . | CASSERTSGADTQYF | TGTGCCAGCAGTGAACGGACTAGCGGGGCAGATACGCAGTATTTT
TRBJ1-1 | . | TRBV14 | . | CASSRERRGEAFF | TGTGCCAGCAGCCGAGAAAGAAGGGGTGAAGCTTTCTTT
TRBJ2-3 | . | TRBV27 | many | CASRGVGTDTQYF | TGTGCCAGCAGAGGAGTGGGCACAGATACGCAGTATTTT
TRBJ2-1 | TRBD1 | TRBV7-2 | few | CASSLRRNQGDEQFF | TGTGCCAGCAGCTTACGGCGGAACCAGGGGGATGAGCAGTTCTTC
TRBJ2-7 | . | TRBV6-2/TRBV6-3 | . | CASSSPGSNTEQYF | TGTGCCAGCAGTTCCCCTGGCAGCAATACCGAGCAGTACTTC
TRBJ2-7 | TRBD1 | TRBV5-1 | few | CASSQGQGNYYEQYF | TGCGCCAGCAGTCAGGGACAGGGGAATTACTACGAGCAGTACTTC
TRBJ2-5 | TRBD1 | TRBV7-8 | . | CASSLGMQGASGTQYF | TGTGCCAGCAGCCTAGGGATGCAGGGGGCTTCTGGGACCCAGTACTTC
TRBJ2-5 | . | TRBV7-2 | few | CASGGGGPEETQYF | TGTGCCAGCGGGGGTGGGGGGCCAGAAGAGACCCAGTACTTC
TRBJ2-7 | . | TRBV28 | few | CASGEPPLYEQYF | TGTGCCAGCGGGGAACCCCCTCTTTACGAGCAGTACTTC